This T cell receptor beta chain was observed in a study of cytomegalovirus exposure and HLA in healthy donors. Study-wide results and caveats: The authors later found most CMV-associated TCR beta chains appeared HLA-restricted. HLA allele associations emerged for some 16,000 TCR beta sequences in a later analysis, at 0.05 false discovery rate. As was reported, the classifier diagnosed cytomegalovirus status with high specificity and sensitivity.

Germline V gene lookup returns CDR1 GTSNPN and CDR2 SVGIG (reference sequence). This CDR3 region has 16 residues. V lost 2 bases and J lost 3; bases outside the gene matches: 10. Worth noting for this clone: The antigen is not known.

PCR primers comprised 60 Vbeta and 13 Jbeta primers. TCRdb's copy holds only in-frame clones and misses some; the assay was immunoSEQ multiplex PCR. The table shows around 140,000 clones, with about 83% occurring only once. Sequencing used PBMCs. This sequence was found in a man in his forties in good health and CMV-seropositive. The J gene is TRBJ1-5, the V gene TRBV30, with 7 bases identical to TRBD1. The CDR3 bases are TGTGCCTGGAGTATCTCAACGGGACAGCACAATCAGCCCCAGCATTTT. It yields the protein CAWSISTGQHNQPQHF.